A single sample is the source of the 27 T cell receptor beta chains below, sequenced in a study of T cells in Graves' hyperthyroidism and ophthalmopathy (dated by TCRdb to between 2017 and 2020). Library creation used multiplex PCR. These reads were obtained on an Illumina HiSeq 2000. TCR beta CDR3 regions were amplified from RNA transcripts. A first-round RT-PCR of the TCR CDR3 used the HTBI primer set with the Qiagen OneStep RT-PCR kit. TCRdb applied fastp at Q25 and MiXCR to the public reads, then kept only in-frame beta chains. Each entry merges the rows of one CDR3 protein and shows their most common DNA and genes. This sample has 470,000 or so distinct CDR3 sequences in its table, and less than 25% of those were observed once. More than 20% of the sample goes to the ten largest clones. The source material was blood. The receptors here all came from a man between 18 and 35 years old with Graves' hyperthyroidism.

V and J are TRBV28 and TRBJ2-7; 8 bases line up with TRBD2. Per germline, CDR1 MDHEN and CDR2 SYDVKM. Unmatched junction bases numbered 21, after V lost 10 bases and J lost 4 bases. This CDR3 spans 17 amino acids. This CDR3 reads CATYSSDFGTSGYEQYF. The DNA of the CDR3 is TGTGCCACCTATTCGTCGGATTTCGGAACTAGCGGTTACGAGCAGTACTTC.

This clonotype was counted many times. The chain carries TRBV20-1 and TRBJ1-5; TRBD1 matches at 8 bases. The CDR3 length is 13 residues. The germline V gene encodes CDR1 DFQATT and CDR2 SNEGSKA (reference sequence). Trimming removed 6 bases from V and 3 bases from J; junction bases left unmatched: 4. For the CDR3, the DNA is TGCAGTGCGAGGACAGGGCCCAATCAGCCCCAGCATTTT. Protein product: CSARTGPNQPQHF.

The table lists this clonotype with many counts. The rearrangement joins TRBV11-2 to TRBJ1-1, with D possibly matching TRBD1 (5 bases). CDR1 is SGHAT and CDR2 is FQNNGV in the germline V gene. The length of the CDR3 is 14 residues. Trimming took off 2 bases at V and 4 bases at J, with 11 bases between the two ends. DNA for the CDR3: TGTGCCAGCAGCTTATCTTCAGGGTCCACTGAAGCTTTCTTT. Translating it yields CASSLSSGSTEAFF.

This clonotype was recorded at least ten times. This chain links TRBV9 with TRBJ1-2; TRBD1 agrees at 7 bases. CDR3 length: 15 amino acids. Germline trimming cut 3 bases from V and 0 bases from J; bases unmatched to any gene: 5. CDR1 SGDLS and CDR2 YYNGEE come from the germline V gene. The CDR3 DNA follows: TGTGCCAGCAGCGGGGGGGACAGTCCTAACTATGGCTACACCTTC. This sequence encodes CASSGGDSPNYGYTF.

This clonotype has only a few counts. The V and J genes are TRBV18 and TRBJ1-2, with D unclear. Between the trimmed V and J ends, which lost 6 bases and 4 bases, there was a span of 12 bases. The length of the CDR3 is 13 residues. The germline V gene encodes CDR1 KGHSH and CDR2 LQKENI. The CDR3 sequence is CASSLGFGYGYTF. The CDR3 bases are TGTGCCAGCTCCCTAGGTTTCGGCTATGGCTACACCTTC. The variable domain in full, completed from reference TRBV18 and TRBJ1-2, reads NAGVMQNPRHLVRRRGQEARLRCSPMKGHSHVYWYRQLPEEGLKFMVYLQKENIIDESGMPKERFSAEFPKEGPSILRIQQVVRGDSAAYFCASSLGFGYGYTFGSGTRLTVV.

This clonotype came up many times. CDR3 region: CASSRLGADTEAFF. The CDR3 DNA reads TGTGCCAGCTCAAGGTTGGGGGCCGACACTGAAGCTTTCTTT. The chain is built from TRBV6-5 and TRBJ1-1; D might be TRBD1 (6 bases). Germline lookup yields CDR1 MNHEY and CDR2 SVGAGI. The germline V and J ends were trimmed by 8 bases and 3 bases, with 16 bases remaining between them. CDR3 length: 14 residues.

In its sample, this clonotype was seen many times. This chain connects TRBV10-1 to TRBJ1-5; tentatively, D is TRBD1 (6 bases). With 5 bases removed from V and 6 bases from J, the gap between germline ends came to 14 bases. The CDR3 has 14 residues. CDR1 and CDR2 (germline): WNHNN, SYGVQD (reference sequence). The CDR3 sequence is CASSKDRYTQPQHF. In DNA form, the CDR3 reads TGCGCCAGCAGTAAAGACAGGTATACTCAGCCCCAGCATTTT.

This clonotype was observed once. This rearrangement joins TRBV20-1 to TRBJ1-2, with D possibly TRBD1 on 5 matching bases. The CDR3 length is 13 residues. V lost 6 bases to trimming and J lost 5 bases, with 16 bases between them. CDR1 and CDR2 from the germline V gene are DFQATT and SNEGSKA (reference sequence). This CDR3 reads CSAPRPGMYGYTF. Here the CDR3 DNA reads TGCAGTGCCCCTCGGCCAGGGATGTATGGCTACACCTTC.

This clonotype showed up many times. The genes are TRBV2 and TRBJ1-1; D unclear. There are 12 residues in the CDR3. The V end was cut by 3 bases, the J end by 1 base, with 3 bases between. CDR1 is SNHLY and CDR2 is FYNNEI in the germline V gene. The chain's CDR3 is CASSDPNTEAFF. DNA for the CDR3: TGTGCCAGCAGTGATCCGAACACTGAAGCTTTCTTT.

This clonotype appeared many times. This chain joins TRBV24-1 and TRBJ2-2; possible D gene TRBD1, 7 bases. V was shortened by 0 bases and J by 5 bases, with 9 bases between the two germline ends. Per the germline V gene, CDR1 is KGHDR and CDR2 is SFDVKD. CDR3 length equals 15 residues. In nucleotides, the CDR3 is TGTGCCACCAGTGATTTGCAGGGGGGAACCGGGGAGCTGTTTTTT. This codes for CATSDLQGGTGELFF.

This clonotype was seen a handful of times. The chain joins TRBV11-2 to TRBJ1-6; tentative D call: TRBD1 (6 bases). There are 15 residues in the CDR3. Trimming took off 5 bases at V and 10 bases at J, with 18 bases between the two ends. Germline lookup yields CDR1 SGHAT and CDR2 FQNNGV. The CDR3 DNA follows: TGTGCCAGCAGCCAGGCGGGGACACGGGTGTCACCCCTCCACTTT. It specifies CASSQAGTRVSPLHF.

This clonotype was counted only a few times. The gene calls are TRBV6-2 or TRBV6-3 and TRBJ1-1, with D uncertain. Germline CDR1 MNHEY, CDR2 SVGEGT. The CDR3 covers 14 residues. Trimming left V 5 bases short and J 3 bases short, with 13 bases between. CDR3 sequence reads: CASSPPRTYTEAFF. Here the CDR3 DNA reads TGTGCCAGCAGTCCACCACGGACTTACACTGAAGCTTTCTTT.

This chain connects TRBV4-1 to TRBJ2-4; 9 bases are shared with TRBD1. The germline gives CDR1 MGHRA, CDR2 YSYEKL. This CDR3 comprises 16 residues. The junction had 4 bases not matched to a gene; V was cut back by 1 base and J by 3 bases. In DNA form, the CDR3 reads TGCGCCAGCAGCCAAGGGGACAGGGCTGGCAAAAACATTCAGTACTTC. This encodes CASSQGDRAGKNIQYF.

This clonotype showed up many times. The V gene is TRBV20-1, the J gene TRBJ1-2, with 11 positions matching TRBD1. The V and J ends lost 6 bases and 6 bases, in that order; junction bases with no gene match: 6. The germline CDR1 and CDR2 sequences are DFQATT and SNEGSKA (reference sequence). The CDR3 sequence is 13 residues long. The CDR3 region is CSARGQGAHGYTF. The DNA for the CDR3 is TGCAGTGCCCGTGGACAGGGGGCACATGGCTACACCTTC.

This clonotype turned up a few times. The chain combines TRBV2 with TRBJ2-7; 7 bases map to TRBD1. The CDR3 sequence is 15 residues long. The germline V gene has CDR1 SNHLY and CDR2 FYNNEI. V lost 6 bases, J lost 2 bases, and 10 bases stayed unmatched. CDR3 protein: CASRDVVGQPYEQYF. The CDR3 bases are TGTGCCAGCAGAGACGTCGTGGGACAGCCCTACGAGCAGTACTTC.

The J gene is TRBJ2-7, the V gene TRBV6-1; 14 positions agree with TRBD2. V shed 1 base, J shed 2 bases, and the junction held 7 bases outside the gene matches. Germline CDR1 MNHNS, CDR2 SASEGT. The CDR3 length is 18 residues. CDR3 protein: CASSEGVGLAGGTYEQYF. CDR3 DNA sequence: TGTGCCAGCAGTGAAGGCGTAGGACTAGCGGGAGGCACCTACGAGCAGTACTTC.

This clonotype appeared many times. CDR3 sequence (DNA): TGTGCCAGCACTAGAGCGGGAACCCAAGAGACCCAGTACTTC. This translates into CASTRAGTQETQYF. This rearrangement joins TRBV6-1 to TRBJ2-5; 7 bases match TRBD2. Germline CDR1 reads MNHNS; CDR2 reads SASEGT. V lost 7 bases, J lost 1 base, and 6 bases stayed unmatched. The CDR3 covers 14 residues.

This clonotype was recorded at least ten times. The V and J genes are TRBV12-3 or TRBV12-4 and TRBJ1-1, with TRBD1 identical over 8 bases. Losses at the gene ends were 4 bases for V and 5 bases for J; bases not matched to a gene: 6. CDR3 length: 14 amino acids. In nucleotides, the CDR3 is TGTGCCAGCAGTTCGTCGACAGGGGTGACTGAAGCTTTCTTT. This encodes CASSSSTGVTEAFF.

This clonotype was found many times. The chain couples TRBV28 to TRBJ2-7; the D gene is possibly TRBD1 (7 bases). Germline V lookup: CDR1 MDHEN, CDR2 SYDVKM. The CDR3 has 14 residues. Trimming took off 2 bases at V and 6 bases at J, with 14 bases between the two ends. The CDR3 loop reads CASSLGQGGVEQYF. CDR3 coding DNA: TGTGCCAGCAGTTTAGGGCAGGGGGGTGTCGAGCAGTACTTC.

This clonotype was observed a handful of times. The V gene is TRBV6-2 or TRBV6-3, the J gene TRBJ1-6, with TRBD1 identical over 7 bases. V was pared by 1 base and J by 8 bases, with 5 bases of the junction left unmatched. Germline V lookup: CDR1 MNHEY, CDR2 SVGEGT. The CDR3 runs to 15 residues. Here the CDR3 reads CASSYWDSKDSPLHF. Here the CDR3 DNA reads TGTGCCAGCAGTTACTGGGACAGCAAGGATTCACCCCTCCACTTT.

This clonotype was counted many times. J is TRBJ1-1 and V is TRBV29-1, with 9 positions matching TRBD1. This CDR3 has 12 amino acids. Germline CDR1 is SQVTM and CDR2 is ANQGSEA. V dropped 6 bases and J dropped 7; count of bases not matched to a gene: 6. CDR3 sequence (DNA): TGCAGCGTAACACAGGGGGCTGATGAAGCTTTCTTT. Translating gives CSVTQGADEAFF.

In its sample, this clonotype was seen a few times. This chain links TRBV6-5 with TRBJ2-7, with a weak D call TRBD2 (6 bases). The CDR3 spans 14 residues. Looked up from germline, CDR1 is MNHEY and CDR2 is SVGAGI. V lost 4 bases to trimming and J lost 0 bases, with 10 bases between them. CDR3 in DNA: TGTGCCAGCAGTTCCTTCGGGAGCTCCTACGAGCAGTACTTC. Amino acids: CASSSFGSSYEQYF.

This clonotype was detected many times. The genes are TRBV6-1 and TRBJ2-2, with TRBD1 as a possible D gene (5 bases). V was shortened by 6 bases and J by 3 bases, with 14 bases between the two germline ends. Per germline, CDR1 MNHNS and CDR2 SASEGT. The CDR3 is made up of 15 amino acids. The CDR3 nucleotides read TGTGCCAGCAGCCCAGTGGACAAGGACACCGGGGAGCTGTTTTTT. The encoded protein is CASSPVDKDTGELFF.

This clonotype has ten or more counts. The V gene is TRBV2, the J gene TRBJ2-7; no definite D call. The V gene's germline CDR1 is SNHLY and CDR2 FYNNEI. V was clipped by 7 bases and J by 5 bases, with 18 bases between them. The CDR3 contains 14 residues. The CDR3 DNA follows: TGTGCCAGCATCCGGCGAAGAGAAGGCCACGAGCAGTACTTC. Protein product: CASIRRREGHEQYF.

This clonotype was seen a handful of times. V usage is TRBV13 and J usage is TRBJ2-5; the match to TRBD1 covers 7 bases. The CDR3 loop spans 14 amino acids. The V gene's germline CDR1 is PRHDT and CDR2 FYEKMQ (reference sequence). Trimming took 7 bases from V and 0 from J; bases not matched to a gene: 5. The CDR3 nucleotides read TGTGCCAGCACCCAACAGGGGCACCAAGAGACCCAGTACTTC. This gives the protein CASTQQGHQETQYF. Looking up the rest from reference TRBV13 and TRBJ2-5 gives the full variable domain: AAGVIQSPRHLIKEKRETATLKCYPIPRHDTVYWYQQGPGQDPQFLISFYEKMQSDKGSIPDRFSAQQFSDYHSELNMSSLELGDSALYFCASTQQGHQETQYFGPGTRLLVL.

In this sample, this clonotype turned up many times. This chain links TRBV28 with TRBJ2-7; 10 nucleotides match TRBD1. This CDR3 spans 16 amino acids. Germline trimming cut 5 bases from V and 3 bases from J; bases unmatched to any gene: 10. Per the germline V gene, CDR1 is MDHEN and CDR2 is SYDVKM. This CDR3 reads CASSTPGTGAFYEQYF. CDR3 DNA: TGTGCCAGCAGTACCCCCGGGACAGGGGCCTTCTACGAGCAGTACTTC.

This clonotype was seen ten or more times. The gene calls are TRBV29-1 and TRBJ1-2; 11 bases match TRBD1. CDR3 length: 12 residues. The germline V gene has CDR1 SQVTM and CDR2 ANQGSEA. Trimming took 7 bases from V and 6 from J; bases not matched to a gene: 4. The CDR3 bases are TGCAGCGCCAGGGACAGGGGGGATGGCTACACCTTC. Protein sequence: CSARDRGDGYTF.